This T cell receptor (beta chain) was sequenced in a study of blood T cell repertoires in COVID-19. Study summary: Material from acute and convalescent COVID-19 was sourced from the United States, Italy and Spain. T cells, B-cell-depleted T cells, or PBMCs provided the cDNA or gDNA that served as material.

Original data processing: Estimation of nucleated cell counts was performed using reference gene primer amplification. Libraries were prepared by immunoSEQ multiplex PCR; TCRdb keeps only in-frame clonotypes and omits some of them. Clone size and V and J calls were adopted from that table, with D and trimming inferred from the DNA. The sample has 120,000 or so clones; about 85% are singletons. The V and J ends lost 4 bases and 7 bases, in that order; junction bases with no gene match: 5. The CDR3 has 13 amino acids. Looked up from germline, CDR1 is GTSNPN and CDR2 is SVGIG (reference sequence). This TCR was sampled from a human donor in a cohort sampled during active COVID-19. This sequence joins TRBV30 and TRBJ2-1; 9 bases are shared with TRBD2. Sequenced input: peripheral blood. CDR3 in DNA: TGTGCCTGGACTGGCGGGAGGGTGAATGAGCAGTTCTTC. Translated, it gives CAWTGGRVNEQFF. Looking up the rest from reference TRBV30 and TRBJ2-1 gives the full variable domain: SQTIHQWPATLVQPVGSPLSLECTVEGTSNPNLYWYRQAAGRGLQLLFYSVGIGQISSEVPQNLSASRPQDRQFILSSKKLLLSDSGFYLCAWTGGRVNEQFFGPGTRLTVL.